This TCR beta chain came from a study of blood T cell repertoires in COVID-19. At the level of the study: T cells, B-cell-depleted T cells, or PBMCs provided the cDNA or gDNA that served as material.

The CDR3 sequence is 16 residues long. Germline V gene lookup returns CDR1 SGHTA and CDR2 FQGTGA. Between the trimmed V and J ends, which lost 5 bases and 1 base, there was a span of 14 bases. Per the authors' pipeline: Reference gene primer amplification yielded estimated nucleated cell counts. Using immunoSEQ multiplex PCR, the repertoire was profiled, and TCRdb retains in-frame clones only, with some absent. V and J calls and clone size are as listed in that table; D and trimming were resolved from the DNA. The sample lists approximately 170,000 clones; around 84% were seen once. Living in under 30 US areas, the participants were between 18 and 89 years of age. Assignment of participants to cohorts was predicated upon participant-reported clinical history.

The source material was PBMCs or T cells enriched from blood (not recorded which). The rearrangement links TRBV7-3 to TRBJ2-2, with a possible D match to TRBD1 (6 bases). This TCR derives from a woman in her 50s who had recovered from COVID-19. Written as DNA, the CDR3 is TGTGCCAGCAGCCAACTCCCGGGACAGAACACCGGGGAGCTGTTTTTT. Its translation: CASSQLPGQNTGELFF.